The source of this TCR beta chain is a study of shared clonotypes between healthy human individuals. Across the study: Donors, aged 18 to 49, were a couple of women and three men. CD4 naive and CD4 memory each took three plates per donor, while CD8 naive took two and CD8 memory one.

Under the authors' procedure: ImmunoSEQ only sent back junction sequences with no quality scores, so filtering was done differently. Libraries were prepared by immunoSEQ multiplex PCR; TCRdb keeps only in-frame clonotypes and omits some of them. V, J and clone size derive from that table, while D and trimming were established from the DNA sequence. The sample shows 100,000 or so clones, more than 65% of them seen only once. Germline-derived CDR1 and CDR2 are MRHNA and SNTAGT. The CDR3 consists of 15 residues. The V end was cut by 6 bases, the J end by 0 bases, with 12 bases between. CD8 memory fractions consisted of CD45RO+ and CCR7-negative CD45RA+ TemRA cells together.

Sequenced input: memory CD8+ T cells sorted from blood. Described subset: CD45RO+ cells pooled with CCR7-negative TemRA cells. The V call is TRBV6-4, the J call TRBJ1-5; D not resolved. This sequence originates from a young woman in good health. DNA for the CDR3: TGTGCCAGCAGCCCCCGAGTGGGTAGCAATCAGCCCCAGCATTTT. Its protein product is CASSPRVGSNQPQHF.